A single sample is the source of the 24 T cell receptor beta chains below, sequenced in a study of chemoradiotherapy in HPV16-positive cancers (dated by TCRdb to about 2022). Preparation of the library involved the immunoSEQ multiplex PCR assay. Entries here come from immuneACCESS through TCRdb and include only in-frame sequences with V and J called. Some clones fail to appear in such tables; in the studies checked, an unresolved V gene covers under half of the shortfall, and the cause of the remainder is unknown. Recorded for this sample are around 12,000 clones; about 72% of them occurred a single time. The top ten clones comprise approximately 1.5% of the sample. The specimen was collected from a patient who underwent chemoradiotherapy. The receptors were gathered from a human donor with HPV-associated anogenital cancer.

The chain has TRBV7-2 and TRBJ2-4; D ambiguous. This CDR3 contains 14 residues. The V and J ends lost 5 bases and 0 bases respectively, with 8 bases between them. Germline lookup yields CDR1 SGHTA and CDR2 FQGNSA. CDR3 DNA: TGTGCCAGCAGCCTCACGCCAGCCAAAAACATTCAGTACTTC. Translation: CASSLTPAKNIQYF. The variable domain in full, completed from reference TRBV7-2 and TRBJ2-4, reads GAGVSQSPSNKVTEKGKDVELRCDPISGHTALYWYRQSLGQGLEFLIYFQGNSAPDKSGLPSDRFSAERTGGSVSTLTIQRTQQEDSAVYLCASSLTPAKNIQYFGAGTRLSVL.

The chain combines TRBV4-2 with TRBJ1-1; TRBD1 matches at 7 bases. The germline V gene has CDR1 LGHNA and CDR2 YNFKEQ. V lost 0 bases to trimming and J lost 0 bases; unmatched junction nucleotides: 4. The CDR3 is made up of 16 amino acids. CDR3 sequence: CASSQDPGQLNTEAFF. The CDR3 DNA reads TGTGCCAGCAGCCAAGACCCGGGACAGTTGAACACTGAAGCTTTCTTT.

The V gene is TRBV2, the J gene TRBJ2-1; maybe TRBD1 (7 bases). Germline V gene lookup returns CDR1 SNHLY and CDR2 FYNNEI. The CDR3 spans 14 residues. V lost 8 bases and J 8 bases, leaving 19 bases between the germline ends. The DNA of the CDR3 is TGTGCCAGCCTCGGGGGTAGGGGGCGAGATGAGCAGTTCTTC. It yields the protein CASLGGRGRDEQFF.

This rearrangement joins TRBV7-8 to TRBJ1-2; no reliable D call. V dropped 1 base and J dropped 4 bases, with 10 bases sitting between them. Germline lookup yields CDR1 SGHVS and CDR2 FQNEAQ. The CDR3 totals 14 residues. DNA for the CDR3: TGTGCCAGCAGCTTAGGTACAGTCATCTATGGCTACACCTTC. Translation gives CASSLGTVIYGYTF.

This clone was recorded once. The V and J genes are TRBV13 and TRBJ1-1; D not resolved. Germline V lookup: CDR1 PRHDT, CDR2 FYEKMQ (reference sequence). The CDR3 sequence is 12 residues long. The V end was cut by 6 bases, the J end by 5 bases, with 10 bases between. The CDR3 nucleotides read TGTGCCAGCAGTCCTAGACGAACTGAAGCTTTCTTT. It translates to CASSPRRTEAFF.

J is TRBJ2-5 and V is TRBV10-1, with TRBD1 matching over 12 bases. Germline CDR1 is WNHNN and CDR2 is SYGVQD (reference sequence). Trimming at V came to 4 bases and at J to 5 bases, leaving 17 bases not matched to a gene. The CDR3 is 19 residues long. CDR3 sequence reads: CASSVPEPGQGAGKETQYF. The CDR3 nucleotides read TGCGCCAGCAGTGTCCCCGAACCGGGACAGGGGGCGGGGAAGGAGACCCAGTACTTC.

The chain joins TRBV9 to TRBJ1-3, with D tentatively TRBD1 (5 bases). In germline, CDR1 is SGDLS, CDR2 YYNGEE. The V gene lost 0 bases and the J gene lost 0 bases, with 13 bases spanning the gap. This CDR3 has 17 amino acids. The chain's CDR3 is CASSVEPGLSSGNTIYF. DNA for the CDR3: TGTGCCAGCAGCGTAGAACCAGGGCTGAGCTCTGGAAACACCATATATTTT.

The chain uses TRBV10-3 and TRBJ2-3; D is unclear. The germline V and J ends were trimmed by 0 bases and 1 base, with 11 bases remaining between them. The CDR3 is 16 amino acids. Germline V CDR1 and CDR2: ENHRY, SYGVKD. The CDR3 DNA sequence: TGTGCCATCAGTGAGTCTGCCTCAAAGGGCACAGATACGCAGTATTTT. Protein sequence: CAISESASKGTDTQYF.

This clone turned up a few times. This CDR3 is CASSGGGTQSQPQHF. CDR3 bases: TGTGCCAGCAGCGGGGGGGGCACTCAATCTCAGCCCCAGCATTTT. The genes are TRBV7-2 and TRBJ1-5, with a tentative D call TRBD1 (6 bases). The CDR3 extends over 15 amino acids. Between the trimmed V and J ends, which lost 5 bases and 6 bases, there was a span of 17 bases. Germline V lookup: CDR1 SGHTA, CDR2 FQGNSA.

The chain links TRBV27 to TRBJ2-2; TRBD2 might be the D (5 bases). Looked up from germline, CDR1 is MNHEY and CDR2 is SMNVEV (reference sequence). The CDR3 has 19 amino acids. Trimming stripped 2 bases from V and 2 bases from J, with 21 bases between. CDR3 in DNA: TGTGCCAGCAGTTTAAGTGGGTGGAGGAGCCAACGTAACACCGGGGAGCTGTTTTTT. Amino acid sequence: CASSLSGWRSQRNTGELFF.

This clone was observed a few times. The chain employs TRBV4-3 and TRBJ1-6, with D perhaps matching TRBD1 (6 bases). CDR1 and CDR2 (germline): LGHNA, YSLEER. Between the trimmed V and J ends, which lost 0 bases and 10 bases, there was a span of 13 bases. CDR3 length: 15 residues. The CDR3 is CASSQDAGAESPLHF. The CDR3 DNA reads as TGCGCCAGCAGCCAAGATGCAGGGGCTGAGTCACCCCTCCACTTT.

The rearrangement links TRBV29-1 to TRBJ1-5; no firm D call. V was shortened by 6 bases and J by 6 bases, with 18 bases between the two germline ends. Germline V gene data show CDR1 as SQVTM and CDR2 as ANQGSEA. This CDR3 is built from 14 residues. The CDR3 reads CSVCLGERTQPQHF. DNA for the CDR3: TGCAGCGTCTGCCTCGGGGAGCGGACTCAGCCCCAGCATTTT.

V usage is TRBV6-4 and J usage is TRBJ1-6; maybe TRBD1 (5 bases). CDR3 length: 15 amino acids. V lost 3 bases and J 5 bases, leaving 11 bases between the germline ends. Germline loops: CDR1 MRHNA, CDR2 SNTAGT. CDR3 DNA: TGTGCCAGCAGTGAGGCCCAGGGAAATAATTCACCCCTCCACTTT. Translating it yields CASSEAQGNNSPLHF.

This rearrangement joins TRBV7-2 to TRBJ2-1; the match to TRBD2 covers 12 bases. This CDR3 region has 19 residues. Germline lookup yields CDR1 SGHTA and CDR2 FQGNSA. J lost 0 bases, V lost 4 bases, and 10 bases had no gene match. The CDR3 loop reads CASSSPRTSGDSSYNEQFF. CDR3 sequence (DNA): TGTGCCAGCAGCTCACCTAGGACTAGCGGGGATAGCTCCTACAATGAGCAGTTCTTC.

DNA of the CDR3: TGTGCCAGCAGCTTGGGGGGTGGTGAAAAACTGTTTTTT. Its protein product is CASSLGGGEKLFF. The chain couples TRBV5-6 to TRBJ1-4; no reliable D call. There are 13 residues in the CDR3. Germline loops: CDR1 SGHDT, CDR2 YYEEEE. Trimming cost V 0 bases and J 7 bases, with 7 bases left between them.

The V gene is TRBV7-2, the J gene TRBJ2-5, with TRBD1 matching over 7 bases. The CDR3 covers 11 residues. Germline assignment: CDR1 SGHTA and CDR2 FQGNSA. V shed 5 bases and J 14 bases; nucleotides not matched to a gene: 8. In DNA form, the CDR3 reads TGTGCCAGCAGCCTACAGGGGCCTTTATACTTC. It is translated as CASSLQGPLYF. The full variable domain, completed using reference TRBV7-2 and TRBJ2-5, is GAGVSQSPSNKVTEKGKDVELRCDPISGHTALYWYRQSLGQGLEFLIYFQGNSAPDKSGLPSDRFSAERTGGSVSTLTIQRTQQEDSAVYLCASSLQGPLYFGPGTRLLVL.

This chain uses TRBV11-3 with TRBJ2-5; 9 bases align to TRBD1. CDR3 length: 17 amino acids. Germline V gives CDR1 SGHNT, CDR2 YENEEA. J was trimmed by 2 bases and V by 4 bases; bases with no gene match: 11. CDR3 sequence: CASSYRSRQGGQETQYF. The CDR3 bases are TGTGCCAGCAGCTACCGATCTCGACAGGGGGGACAAGAGACCCAGTACTTC.

The CDR3 loop is CASSQQGEGTDTQYF. CDR3 sequence (DNA): TGCGCCAGCAGCCAACAGGGAGAGGGGACAGATACGCAGTATTTT. V gene TRBV4-1 combines with J gene TRBJ2-3; D is perhaps TRBD1 or TRBD2 (5 bases each). The CDR3 runs 15 residues. V lost 2 bases, J lost 3 bases, and 12 bases lay in between. Germline loops: CDR1 MGHRA, CDR2 YSYEKL.

The chain uses TRBV5-1 and TRBJ1-1; D is uncertain. The CDR3 totals 15 residues. Germline values: CDR1 SGHRS, CDR2 YFSETQ. The V gene lost 4 bases and the J gene lost 3 bases, with 16 bases spanning the gap. CDR3 amino acids: CASSGTGPPYTEAFF. The CDR3 DNA is TGCGCCAGCAGCGGTACCGGGCCGCCCTACACTGAAGCTTTCTTT.

This clone was observed a handful of times. The chain uses TRBV7-2 and TRBJ2-3; D gene ambiguous. V was cut by 1 base and J by 3 bases, with 5 bases left in between. The CDR3 totals 13 residues. In germline, CDR1 is SGHTA, CDR2 FQGNSA. This chain's CDR3 is CASSLEMTDTQYF. As DNA, the CDR3 is TGTGCCAGCAGCTTAGAGATGACAGATACGCAGTATTTT.

V gene TRBV11-2 combines with J gene TRBJ2-3; 8 nucleotides match TRBD1. From germline, CDR1 is SGHAT and CDR2 FQNNGV. The CDR3 spans 14 residues. Trimming at V came to 5 bases and at J to 3 bases, leaving 4 bases not matched to a gene. For the CDR3, the DNA is TGTGCCAGCAGCCGACAGGGGCCTACAGATACGCAGTATTTT. This encodes CASSRQGPTDTQYF.

The chain joins TRBV4-3 to TRBJ2-7; 7 bases map to TRBD1. From germline, CDR1 is LGHNA and CDR2 YSLEER. Trimming removed 3 bases from V and 3 bases from J; junction bases left unmatched: 17. This CDR3 comprises 18 residues. This CDR3 is CASSQTTPDREGVYEQYF. CDR3 nucleotide sequence: TGCGCCAGCAGCCAGACAACACCAGACAGGGAAGGGGTCTACGAGCAGTACTTC.

This chain joins TRBV19 and TRBJ1-2; a possible D gene is TRBD1 (5 bases). CDR1 is LNHDA and CDR2 is SQIVND in the germline V gene (reference sequence). There are 15 residues in the CDR3. V was cut by 3 bases and J by 4 bases, with 15 bases left in between. The CDR3 nucleotides are TGTGCCAGTAGTATTGATGGGGGAGCCGTCTATGGCTACACCTTC. Its protein is CASSIDGGAVYGYTF.

V and J are TRBV29-1 and TRBJ2-5; TRBD1 or TRBD2 may be the D gene (5 bases each). V gave up 6 bases and J gave up 5 bases, with 19 bases separating them. The length of the CDR3 is 14 residues. Germline lookup yields CDR1 SQVTM and CDR2 ANQGSEA. The CDR3 nucleotides are TGCAGCGTCTCTAGGGACGTAAACGGGGAGACCCAGTACTTC. This encodes CSVSRDVNGETQYF.